This T cell receptor beta chain was captured by sequencing in a study of cytomegalovirus exposure and HLA in healthy donors. Germline CDR1 is SGHRS and CDR2 is YFSETQ. This CDR3 is 14 amino acids long. V was clipped by 4 bases and J by 4 bases; unmatched bases: 7. A multiplex PCR was run with 60 Vbeta primers and 13 Jbeta primers. Methods used by the authors: Later, 75 million to 100 million unique TCR beta chains were counted in an analysis, and around 11 million of them were shared. Using immunoSEQ multiplex PCR, the repertoire was profiled, and TCRdb retains in-frame clones only, with some absent. D and trimming come from the DNA, and the V and J calls and clone size come from that table. The sample includes 35,000 to 45,000 clones, roughly half seen only once; the top ten take over 10%.

Sequenced material: PBMCs. This TCR was recovered from a human donor in good health. V gene TRBV5-1 combines with J gene TRBJ1-1; TRBD1 matches at 7 bases. The CDR3 DNA reads TGCGCCAGCAGCGGCACAGGGGAGGCCACTGAAGCTTTCTTT. It translates to CASSGTGEATEAFF.